This entry lists 2 T cell receptor beta chains sequenced from one sample in a study of CD4 T cells in relation to SARS-CoV-2 and coronaviruses (dated by TCRdb to the early 2020s). These receptors have no known antigen. To prepare the library, the immunoSEQ multiplex PCR assay was applied. The table comes from immuneACCESS by way of TCRdb, which keeps in-frame sequences with V and J called. Part of the clones is missing from these tables; in studies checked, under half for an unresolved V gene and the rest for unknown reasons. For this sample the table gives about 34,000 clones, of which about 76% were detected only once. The leading ten clones occupy nearly 3.5% of the sample. Input material: memory CD4+ T cells from PBMCs, cultured in vitro. This specimen's cell subset or site label, interpreted: memory (non-naive) CD4+ T cells. Every receptor here comes from an adult with COVID-19.

The chain uses TRBV7-2 and TRBJ2-3; D call uncertain. The germline CDR1 and CDR2 sequences are SGHTA and FQGNSA. V lost 2 bases and J lost 2, with 8 bases in between. The length of the CDR3 is 14 residues. CDR3 sequence: CASSLMAVTDTQYF. The CDR3 bases are TGTGCCAGCAGCTTAATGGCGGTCACAGATACGCAGTATTTT.

The chain recombines TRBV6-5 with TRBJ2-5; D is ambiguous. Germline V gene sequence: CDR1 MNHEY, CDR2 SVGAGI. V lost 5 bases and J 5 bases, leaving 15 bases between the germline ends. The CDR3 is 14 amino acids. CDR3 coding DNA: TGTGCCAGCAGTCCAACCCATGGGTTTGAGACCCAGTACTTC. It specifies CASSPTHGFETQYF.